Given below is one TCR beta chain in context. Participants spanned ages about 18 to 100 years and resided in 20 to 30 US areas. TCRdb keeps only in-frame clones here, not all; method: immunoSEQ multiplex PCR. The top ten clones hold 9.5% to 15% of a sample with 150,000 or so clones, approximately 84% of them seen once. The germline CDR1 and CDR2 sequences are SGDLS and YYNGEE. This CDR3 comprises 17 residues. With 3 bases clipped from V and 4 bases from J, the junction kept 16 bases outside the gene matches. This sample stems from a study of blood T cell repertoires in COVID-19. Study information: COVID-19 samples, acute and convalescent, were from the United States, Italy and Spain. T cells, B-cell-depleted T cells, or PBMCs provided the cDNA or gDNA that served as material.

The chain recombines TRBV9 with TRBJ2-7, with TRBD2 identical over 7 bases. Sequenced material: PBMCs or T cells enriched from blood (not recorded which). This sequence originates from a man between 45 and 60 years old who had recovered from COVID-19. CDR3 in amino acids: CASSESPEERGMYEQYF. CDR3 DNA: TGTGCCAGCAGCGAGAGCCCTGAGGAGCGGGGAATGTACGAGCAGTACTTC.